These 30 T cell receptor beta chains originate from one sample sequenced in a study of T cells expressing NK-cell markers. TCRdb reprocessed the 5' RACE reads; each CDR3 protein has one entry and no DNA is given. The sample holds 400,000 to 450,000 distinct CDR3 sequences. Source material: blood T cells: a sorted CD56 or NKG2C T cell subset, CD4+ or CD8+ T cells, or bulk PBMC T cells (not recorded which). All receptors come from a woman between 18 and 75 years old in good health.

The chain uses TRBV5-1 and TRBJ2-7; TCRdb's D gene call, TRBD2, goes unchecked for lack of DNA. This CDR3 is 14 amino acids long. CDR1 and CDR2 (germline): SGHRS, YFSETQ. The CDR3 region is CASSLEGSTYEQYF.

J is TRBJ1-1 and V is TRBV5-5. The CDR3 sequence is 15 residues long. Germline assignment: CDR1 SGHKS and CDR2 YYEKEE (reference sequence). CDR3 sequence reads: CASSLASDGFSEAFF.

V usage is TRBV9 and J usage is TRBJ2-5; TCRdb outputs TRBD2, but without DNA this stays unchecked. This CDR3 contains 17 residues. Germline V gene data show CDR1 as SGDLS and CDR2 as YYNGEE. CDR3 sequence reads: CASSPTPASGSQETQYF.

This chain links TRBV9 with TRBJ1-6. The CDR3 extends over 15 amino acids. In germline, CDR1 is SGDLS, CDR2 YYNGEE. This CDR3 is CASSAEEAYNSPLHF.

This CDR3 reads CSFRLAGHYEQYF. The chain combines TRBV29-1 with TRBJ2-7; TCRdb picks TRBD2, but there is no DNA to check that call. Germline-derived CDR1 and CDR2 are SQVTM and ANQGSEA. The CDR3 totals 13 residues.

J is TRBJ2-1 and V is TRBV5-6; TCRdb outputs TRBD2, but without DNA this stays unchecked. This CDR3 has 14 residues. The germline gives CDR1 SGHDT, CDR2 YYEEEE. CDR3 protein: CASSRLWNENEQFF.

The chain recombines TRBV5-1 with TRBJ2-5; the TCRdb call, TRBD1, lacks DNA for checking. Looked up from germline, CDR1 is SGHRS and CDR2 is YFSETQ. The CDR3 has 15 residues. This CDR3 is CASSLAGRGQETQYF.

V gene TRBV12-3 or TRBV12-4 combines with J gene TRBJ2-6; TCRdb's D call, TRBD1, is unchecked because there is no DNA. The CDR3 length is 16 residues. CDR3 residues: CASSRQDHSGANVLTF.

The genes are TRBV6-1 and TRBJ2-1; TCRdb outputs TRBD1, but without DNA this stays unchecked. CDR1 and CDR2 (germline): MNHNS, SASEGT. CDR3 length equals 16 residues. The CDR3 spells CASSRTDSSTYNEQFF.

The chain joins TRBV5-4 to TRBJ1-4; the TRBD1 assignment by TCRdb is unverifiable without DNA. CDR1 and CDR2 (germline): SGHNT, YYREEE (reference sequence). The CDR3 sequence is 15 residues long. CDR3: CASRDTETTNEKLFF.

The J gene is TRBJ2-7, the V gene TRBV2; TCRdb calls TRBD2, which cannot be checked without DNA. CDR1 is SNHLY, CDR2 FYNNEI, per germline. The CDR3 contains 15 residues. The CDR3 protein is CASTLGLTSSYEQYF.

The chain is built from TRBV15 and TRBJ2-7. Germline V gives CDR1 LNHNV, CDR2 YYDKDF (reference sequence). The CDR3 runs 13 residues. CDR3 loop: CATGQASSYEQYF.

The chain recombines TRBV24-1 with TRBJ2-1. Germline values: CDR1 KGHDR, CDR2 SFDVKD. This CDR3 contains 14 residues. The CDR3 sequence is CATSEASRYNEQFF.

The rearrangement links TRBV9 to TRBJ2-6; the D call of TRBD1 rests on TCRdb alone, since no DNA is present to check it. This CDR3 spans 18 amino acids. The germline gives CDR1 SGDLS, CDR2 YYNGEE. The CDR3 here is CASSGRTGISSGANVLTF.

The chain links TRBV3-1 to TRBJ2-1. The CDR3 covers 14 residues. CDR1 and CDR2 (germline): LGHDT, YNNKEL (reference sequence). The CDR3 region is CASSQGRVGIGQFF.

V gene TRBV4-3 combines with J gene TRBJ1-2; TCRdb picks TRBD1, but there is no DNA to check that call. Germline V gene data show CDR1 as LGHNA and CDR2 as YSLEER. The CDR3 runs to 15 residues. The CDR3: CASSLDRSPNYGYTF.

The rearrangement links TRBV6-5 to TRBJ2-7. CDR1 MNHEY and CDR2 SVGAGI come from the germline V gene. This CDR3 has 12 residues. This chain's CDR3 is CASSRYSGEQYF.

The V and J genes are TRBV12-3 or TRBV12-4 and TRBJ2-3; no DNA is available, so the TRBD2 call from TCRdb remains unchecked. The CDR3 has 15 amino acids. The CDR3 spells CASGLADGRADTQYF.

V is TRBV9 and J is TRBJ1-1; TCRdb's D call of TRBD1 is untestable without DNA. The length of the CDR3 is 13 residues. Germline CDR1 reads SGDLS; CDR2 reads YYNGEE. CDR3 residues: CASSEGGTTEAFF.

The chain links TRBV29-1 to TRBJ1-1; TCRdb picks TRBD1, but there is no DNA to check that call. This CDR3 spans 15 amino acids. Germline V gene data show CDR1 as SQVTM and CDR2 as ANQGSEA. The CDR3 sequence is CSVTSTGGWGTEAFF.

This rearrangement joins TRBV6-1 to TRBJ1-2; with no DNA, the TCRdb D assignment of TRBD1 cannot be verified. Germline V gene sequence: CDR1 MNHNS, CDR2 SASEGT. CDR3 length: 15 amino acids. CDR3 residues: CASSTNLGQGYGYTF.

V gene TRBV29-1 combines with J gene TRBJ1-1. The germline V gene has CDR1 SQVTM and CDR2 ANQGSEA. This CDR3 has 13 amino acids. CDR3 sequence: CSGAGLGDTEAFF.

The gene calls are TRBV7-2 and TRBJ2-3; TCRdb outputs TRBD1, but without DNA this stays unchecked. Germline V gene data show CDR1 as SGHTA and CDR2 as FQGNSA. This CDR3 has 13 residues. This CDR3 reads CASRYSSTDTQYF. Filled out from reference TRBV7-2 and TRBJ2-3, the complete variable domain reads GAGVSQSPSNKVTEKGKDVELRCDPISGHTALYWYRQSLGQGLEFLIYFQGNSAPDKSGLPSDRFSAERTGGSVSTLTIQRTQQEDSAVYLCASRYSSTDTQYFGPGTRLTVL.

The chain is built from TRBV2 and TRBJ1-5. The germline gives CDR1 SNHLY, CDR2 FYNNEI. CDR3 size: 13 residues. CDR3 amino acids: CASSRRGNQPQHF.

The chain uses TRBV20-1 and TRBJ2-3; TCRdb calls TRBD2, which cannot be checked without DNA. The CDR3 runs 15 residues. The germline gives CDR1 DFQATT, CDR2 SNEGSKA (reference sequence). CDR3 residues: CSATGLAGYTDTQYF.

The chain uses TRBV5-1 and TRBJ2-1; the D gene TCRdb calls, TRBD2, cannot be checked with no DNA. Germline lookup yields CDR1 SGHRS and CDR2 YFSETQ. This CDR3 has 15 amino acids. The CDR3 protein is CASSSRGNSYNEQFF.

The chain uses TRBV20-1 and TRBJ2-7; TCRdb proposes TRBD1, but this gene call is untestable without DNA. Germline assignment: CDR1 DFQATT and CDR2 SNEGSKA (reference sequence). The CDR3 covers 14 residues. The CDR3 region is CSAIGGTRTYEQYF.

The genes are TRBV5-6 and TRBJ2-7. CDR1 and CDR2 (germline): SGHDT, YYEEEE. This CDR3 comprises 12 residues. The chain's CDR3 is CASSSNHYEQYF.

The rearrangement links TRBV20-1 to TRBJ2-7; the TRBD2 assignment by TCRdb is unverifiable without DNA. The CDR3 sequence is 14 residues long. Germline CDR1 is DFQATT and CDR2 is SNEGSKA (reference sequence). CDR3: CSAKPLAYSSEQYF.

The CDR3 is CASSTKGLVTYNEQFF. The chain carries TRBV19 and TRBJ2-1; TCRdb picks TRBD2, but there is no DNA to check that call. Germline assignment: CDR1 LNHDA and CDR2 SQIVND (reference sequence). This CDR3 spans 16 amino acids.